This T cell receptor beta chain comes out of a study of T cell responses to AZD1222 COVID-19 vaccine. Only in-frame clones appear in the TCRdb table, and some are missing; sequencing was by immunoSEQ multiplex PCR. The data show 50,000 or so clones, roughly 80% seen once. A word on this clone: The same CDR3 also results from other DNA sequences found in this sample.

The germline V and J ends were trimmed by 4 bases and 4 bases, with 18 bases remaining between them. CDR3 length: 16 amino acids. Germline V gives CDR1 SGHDT, CDR2 YYEEEE. This sequence joins TRBV5-6 and TRBJ2-1, with TRBD2 as a possible D gene (7 bases). This TCR was sampled from an adult who received the AZD1222 COVID-19 vaccine. Sample: peripheral blood, taken 28 days after the second AZD1222 dose. The DNA of the CDR3 is TGTGCCAGCAGCCGAGACGGGGGGACAAAATACAATGAGCAGTTCTTC. Residues: CASSRDGGTKYNEQFF.